These 2 T cell receptor beta chains originate from one sample sequenced in a study of cytomegalovirus exposure and HLA in healthy donors. The PCR employed 60 Vbeta primers together with 13 Jbeta primers. This table comes from immunoSEQ multiplex PCR, and its TCRdb copy is limited to in-frame clones, with some not included. The data hold roughly 170,000 clones, with about 72% observed a single time. Sequencing input: PBMCs. Source of these receptors: a girl aged 10 to 17 in good health and CMV-seronegative.

The CDR3 loop is CASTQGGNTEAFF. The CDR3 region has the DNA TGTGCCAGCACACAGGGGGGGAACACTGAAGCTTTCTTT. This sequence joins TRBV25-1 and TRBJ1-1; 8 nucleotides align to TRBD1. Trimming cost V 7 bases and J 1 base; bases outside gene matches: 2. Per germline, CDR1 MGHDK and CDR2 SYGVNS. The CDR3 runs 13 residues.

The chain recombines TRBV5-1 with TRBJ1-1, with D possibly being TRBD1 (6 bases). Germline values: CDR1 SGHRS, CDR2 YFSETQ. Trimming took off 1 base at V and 5 bases at J, with 12 bases between the two ends. This CDR3 region has 14 residues. This CDR3 is CASSLTGGWTEAFF. The CDR3 DNA is TGCGCCAGCAGCTTGACGGGGGGCTGGACTGAAGCTTTCTTT.